The clone carrying this T cell receptor (beta chain) was picked up one time. Source study methods: Reference gene primer amplification in the assay estimated nucleated cell counts. Clones were sequenced by immunoSEQ multiplex PCR, and TCRdb holds only the in-frame ones, with some missing. Clone size and V and J calls were adopted from that table, with D and trimming inferred from the DNA. The sample shows roughly 250,000 clones, about nine tenths of them seen only once. This CDR3 contains 16 residues. V lost 5 bases, J lost 3 bases, and 4 bases stayed unmatched. Germline loops: CDR1 LGHNA, CDR2 YNFKEQ. Seattle researchers signed up patients amid active infection and tracked them longitudinally. This specimen belongs to a study of blood T cell repertoires in COVID-19. Across the whole study: The United States, Italy and Spain provided the acute and convalescent COVID-19 samples. T cells, B-cell-depleted T cells, or PBMCs provided the cDNA or gDNA that served as material.

The receptor was derived from a woman in her thirties with COVID-19, enrolled during active disease. The material sequenced was peripheral blood. This chain links TRBV4-2 with TRBJ2-3; TRBD2 matches 14 bases. Here the CDR3 DNA reads TGTGCCAGCAGCGCCGGGACTAGCGGGAGTACAGATACGCAGTATTTT. This gives the protein CASSAGTSGSTDTQYF.